This entry lists 24 T cell receptor beta chains sequenced from one sample in a study of blood T cell repertoires in COVID-19. The assay was immunoSEQ multiplex PCR, and TCRdb's table has in-frame clones only and misses some. The profile covers 220,000 or so clones, with roughly 84% appearing a single time and 3.6% taken by the ten largest. The sequenced sample was peripheral blood. These receptors all come from a woman over 75 with acute or convalescent COVID-19.

The count of this clone is one. This sequence joins TRBV28 and TRBJ1-2; a possible D gene is TRBD1 (6 bases). Germline lookup yields CDR1 MDHEN and CDR2 SYDVKM. The CDR3 contains 13 residues. The V end was cut by 6 bases, the J end by 6 bases, with 14 bases between. Here the CDR3 DNA reads TGTGCCAGCAGCTCACCAGGGGTGGATGGCTACACCTTC. Amino acids: CASSSPGVDGYTF.

The chain joins TRBV3-1 (or the pseudogene TRBV3-2) to TRBJ2-2, with D possibly matching TRBD1 (6 bases). The length of the CDR3 is 15 residues. Between the trimmed V and J ends, which lost 1 base and 4 bases, there was a span of 10 bases. CDR1 and CDR2 from the germline V gene are LGHDT and YNNKEL (reference sequence). CDR3 bases: TGTGCCAGCAGCCAAGGGGTAGGGGGCACCGGGGAGCTGTTTTTT. It codes for CASSQGVGGTGELFF.

In its sample, this clone was seen once. The genes are TRBV24-1 and TRBJ2-1, with 13 bases fitting TRBD2. The length of the CDR3 is 17 residues. Germline CDR1 and CDR2: KGHDR and SFDVKD. Trimming took 0 bases from V and 7 from J; bases not matched to a gene: 5. Here the CDR3 reads CATSDLGLAGVGNEQFF. DNA for the CDR3: TGTGCCACCAGTGATTTGGGACTAGCGGGGGTGGGGAATGAGCAGTTCTTC.

The genes are TRBV14 and TRBJ2-7; D perhaps matches TRBD1 (6 bases). CDR3 length: 19 residues. Between the trimmed V and J ends, which lost 4 bases and 0 bases, there was a span of 25 bases. The germline V gene has CDR1 SGHDN and CDR2 FVKESK. CDR3 nucleotides: TGTGCCAGCAGCCGGACGCGAGGGGGATCACTTTTTTCCTCCTACGAGCAGTACTTC. It encodes CASSRTRGGSLFSSYEQYF.

This clone was detected only a few times. V gene TRBV11-3 combines with J gene TRBJ2-3; TRBD2 matches 8 bases. Per the germline V gene, CDR1 is SGHNT and CDR2 is YENEEA. Trimming took 0 bases from V and 3 from J; bases not matched to a gene: 8. The CDR3 loop spans 17 amino acids. The CDR3 DNA is TGTGCCAGCAGCTTAGATTTTACGGGGGGGAGGACAGATACGCAGTATTTT. Amino acids: CASSLDFTGGRTDTQYF.

This sequence joins TRBV19 and TRBJ1-2; 7 bases fit TRBD1. V lost 3 bases to trimming and J lost 3 bases; unmatched junction nucleotides: 4. CDR3 length: 14 amino acids. Germline CDR1 and CDR2: LNHDA and SQIVND (reference sequence). CDR3 region: CASSIQGTDYGYTF. The CDR3 coding sequence is TGTGCCAGTAGTATTCAGGGGACAGACTATGGCTACACCTTC.

This sequence joins TRBV6-6 and TRBJ2-2; weak D call: TRBD2 (6 bases). Trimming cost V 5 bases and J 4 bases, with 20 bases left between them. Germline V gene lookup returns CDR1 MNHNY and CDR2 SVGAGI (reference sequence). The CDR3 has 17 amino acids. The chain's CDR3 is CASSRTNSGVGTGELFF. In nucleotides, the CDR3 is TGTGCCAGCAGTCGTACTAATTCGGGGGTGGGCACCGGGGAGCTGTTTTTT.

V and J are TRBV4-3 and TRBJ1-2; 7 nucleotides match TRBD1. J lost 5 bases, V lost 2 bases, and 14 bases had no gene match. This CDR3 region has 17 residues. From germline, CDR1 is LGHNA and CDR2 YSLEER. CDR3 DNA: TGCGCCAGCAGCCAAACCCTCGGGGGGGCAGGGGGATATGGCTACACCTTC. This encodes CASSQTLGGAGGYGYTF.

This clone was seen only once. The J gene is TRBJ2-3, the V gene TRBV5-1; a weak D match, TRBD1 (5 bases). The CDR3 sequence is 15 residues long. CDR1 is SGHRS, CDR2 YFSETQ, per germline. Trimming stripped 0 bases from V and 3 bases from J, with 11 bases between. CDR3 sequence: CASSLAQGKTDTQYF. DNA for the CDR3: TGCGCCAGCAGCTTGGCTCAGGGAAAAACAGATACGCAGTATTTT.

This clone was seen a handful of times. The J gene is TRBJ1-2, the V gene TRBV2, with 7 bases identical to TRBD1. The J segment lost 2 bases and the V segment lost 2 bases, leaving 8 bases of the junction unmatched. Germline CDR1 and CDR2: SNHLY and FYNNEI. This CDR3 has 16 amino acids. CDR3 nucleotide sequence: TGTGCCAGCAGTGAACGATTGGACAGGACAAACTATGGCTACACCTTC. Its protein product is CASSERLDRTNYGYTF.

This clone appeared a few times. The chain combines TRBV12-5 with TRBJ2-7, with D perhaps TRBD1 (6 bases). The CDR3 loop spans 12 amino acids. Trimming cost V 4 bases and J 3 bases, with 7 bases left between them. The germline CDR1 and CDR2 sequences are LGHNT and FRNRAP. The CDR3 nucleotides are TGTGCTAGTGGTTCACAGGGCTACGAGCAGTACTTC. This translates into CASGSQGYEQYF.

This sequence joins TRBV5-1 and TRBJ2-5, with D perhaps matching TRBD2 (6 bases). The germline V gene has CDR1 SGHRS and CDR2 YFSETQ. CDR3 length: 14 amino acids. Trimming cost V 4 bases and J 5 bases, with 15 bases left between them. In DNA, the CDR3 is TGCGCCAGCAGCCTCGGGACTTTCGGCGAGACCCAGTACTTC. This sequence encodes CASSLGTFGETQYF.

The gene calls are TRBV15 and TRBJ2-7; 12 bases are shared with TRBD1. Germline CDR1 reads LNHNV; CDR2 reads YYDKDF (reference sequence). V lost 3 bases to trimming and J lost 5 bases; unmatched junction nucleotides: 5. This CDR3 comprises 15 residues. In nucleotides, the CDR3 is TGTGCCACCAGCAGGCCAGGGACAGGGGGCCACGAGCAGTACTTC. Translation: CATSRPGTGGHEQYF.

V usage is TRBV27 and J usage is TRBJ1-4; possibly TRBD1 for D (5 bases). The CDR3 has 17 amino acids. V lost 3 bases to trimming and J lost 8 bases, with 22 bases between them. Germline V gene lookup returns CDR1 MNHEY and CDR2 SMNVEV (reference sequence). DNA for the CDR3: TGTGCCAGCAGTTTGAAGGCAGTCGGACATCGAAGCGAAAAACTGTTTTTT. Translated, it gives CASSLKAVGHRSEKLFF. The variable domain in full, completed from reference TRBV27 and TRBJ1-4, reads EAQVTQNPRYLITVTGKKLTVTCSQNMNHEYMSWYRQDPGLGLRQIYYSMNVEVTDKGDVPEGYKVSRKEKRNFPLILESPSPNQTSLYFCASSLKAVGHRSEKLFFGSGTQLSVL.

This clone was detected only a few times. This chain links TRBV7-8 with TRBJ1-1, with TRBD1 matching over 7 bases. With V trimmed by 1 base and J by 0 bases, 8 bases remained unmatched. The germline CDR1 and CDR2 sequences are SGHVS and FQNEAQ. CDR3 length: 17 residues. The CDR3 DNA follows: TGTGCCAGCAGCTTAGGGGCCCCGGGACAGCTGAACACTGAAGCTTTCTTT. Its translation is CASSLGAPGQLNTEAFF.

This chain joins TRBV12-5 and TRBJ1-6, with no clear D. Trimming took 7 bases from V and 7 from J, leaving 17 bases between them. This CDR3 is 15 amino acids long. Germline V lookup: CDR1 LGHNT, CDR2 FRNRAP. The CDR3 is CASALGGDGNSPLHF. DNA for the CDR3: TGTGCTAGTGCCTTGGGAGGCGATGGGAATTCACCCCTCCACTTT. Full variable domain (missing parts from reference TRBV12-5 and TRBJ1-6): DARVTQTPRHKVTEMGQEVTMRCQPILGHNTVFWYRQTMMQGLELLAYFRNRAPLDDSGMPKDRFSAEMPDATLATLKIQPSEPRDSAVYFCASALGGDGNSPLHFGNGTRLTVT.

Worth noting for this clone: The same CDR3 is also encoded by other DNA sequences in this sample. This rearrangement joins TRBV7-2 to TRBJ1-2, with 9 bases that match TRBD1. The CDR3 sequence is 13 residues long. The J segment lost 8 bases and the V segment lost 5 bases, leaving 6 bases of the junction unmatched. Germline V gene lookup returns CDR1 SGHTA and CDR2 FQGNSA. For the CDR3, the DNA is TGTGCCAGCAGCCCTGGGACAGGGCGCGGCTACACCTTC. Protein sequence: CASSPGTGRGYTF.

The genes are TRBV5-1 and TRBJ1-2; D uncertain. Germline loops: CDR1 SGHRS, CDR2 YFSETQ. Trimming left V 0 bases short and J 5 bases short, with 11 bases between. The CDR3 length is 14 residues. Here the CDR3 DNA reads TGCGCCAGCAGCTTGGTGGGAGGCACTTATGGCTACACCTTC. This sequence encodes CASSLVGGTYGYTF.

V and J are TRBV2 and TRBJ1-4; TRBD1 matches at 8 bases. The V gene's germline CDR1 is SNHLY and CDR2 FYNNEI. The V segment lost 8 bases and the J segment 8 bases; nucleotides outside the gene matches: 10. The length of the CDR3 is 14 residues. CDR3 in amino acids: CASSGQGAREKLFF. The CDR3 nucleotides read TGTGCCAGCTCCGGGCAGGGGGCGCGGGAAAAACTGTTTTTT. Variable domain in full (rest from reference TRBV2 and TRBJ1-4): EPEVTQTPSHQVTQMGQEVILRCVPISNHLYFYWYRQILGQKVEFLVSFYNNEISEKSEIFDDQFSVERPDGSNFTLKIRSTKLEDSAMYFCASSGQGAREKLFFGSGTQLSVL.

This clone is a singleton in its sample. The chain joins TRBV30 to TRBJ2-7; TRBD1 agrees at 7 bases. CDR3 length equals 14 residues. V lost 3 bases to trimming and J lost 3 bases; unmatched junction nucleotides: 8. From germline, CDR1 is GTSNPN and CDR2 SVGIG (reference sequence). CDR3 coding DNA: TGTGCCTGGAGACCACAGGGGTTGCACTACGAGCAGTACTTC. It encodes CAWRPQGLHYEQYF.

The chain employs TRBV3-1 (or the pseudogene TRBV3-2) and TRBJ1-4, with a tentative D call TRBD1 (6 bases). Trimming pared 4 bases from V and 8 bases from J, leaving 17 bases between. The CDR3 is 15 residues long. Germline CDR1 reads LGHDT; CDR2 reads YNNKEL (reference sequence). CDR3 sequence reads: CASSLVSGQREKLFF. DNA for the CDR3: TGTGCCAGCAGCCTTGTCTCGGGACAACGAGAAAAACTGTTTTTT.

In this sample, this clone turned up a few times. The V gene is TRBV19, the J gene TRBJ1-1; D gene unclear. This CDR3 region has 14 residues. The germline V gene encodes CDR1 LNHDA and CDR2 SQIVND (reference sequence). V was clipped by 4 bases and J by 2 bases, with 11 bases between them. CDR3 residues: CASSRTETNTEAFF. In DNA, the CDR3 is TGTGCCAGTAGTAGAACAGAGACCAACACTGAAGCTTTCTTT.

The rearrangement joins TRBV29-1 to TRBJ1-1, with TRBD1 identical over 9 bases. The germline V gene has CDR1 SQVTM and CDR2 ANQGSEA. The V and J ends lost 7 bases and 1 base, in that order; junction bases with no gene match: 4. The CDR3 loop spans 13 amino acids. The CDR3 is CSGSQGANTEAFF. For the CDR3, the DNA is TGCAGCGGCTCACAGGGGGCGAACACTGAAGCTTTCTTT.

The chain has TRBV25-1 and TRBJ2-7; D perhaps matches TRBD1 (6 bases). This CDR3 has 13 amino acids. The V gene's germline CDR1 is MGHDK and CDR2 SYGVNS. V was clipped by 6 bases and J by 4 bases, with 13 bases between them. The CDR3 region is CASSWGPYYEQYF. The CDR3 DNA reads TGTGCCAGCAGCTGGGGGCCCTATTACGAGCAGTACTTC.